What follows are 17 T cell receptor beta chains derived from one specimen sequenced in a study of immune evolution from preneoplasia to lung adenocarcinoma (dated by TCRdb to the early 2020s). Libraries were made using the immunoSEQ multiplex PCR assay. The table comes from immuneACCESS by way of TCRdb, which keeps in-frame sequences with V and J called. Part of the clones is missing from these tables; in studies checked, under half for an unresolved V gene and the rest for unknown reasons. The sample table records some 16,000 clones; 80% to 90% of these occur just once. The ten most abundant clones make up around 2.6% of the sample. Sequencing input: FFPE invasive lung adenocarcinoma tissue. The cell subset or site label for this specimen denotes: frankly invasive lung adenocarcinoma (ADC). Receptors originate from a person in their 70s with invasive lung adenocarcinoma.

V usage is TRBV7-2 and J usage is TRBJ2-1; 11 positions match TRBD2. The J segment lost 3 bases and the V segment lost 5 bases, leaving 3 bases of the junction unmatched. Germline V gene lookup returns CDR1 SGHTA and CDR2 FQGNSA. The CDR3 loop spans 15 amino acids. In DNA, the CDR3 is TGTGCCAGCAGCCGTAGCGGGGGGGACTACAATGAGCAGTTCTTC. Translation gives CASSRSGGDYNEQFF.

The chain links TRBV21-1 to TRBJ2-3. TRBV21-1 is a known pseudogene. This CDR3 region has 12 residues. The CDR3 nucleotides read TGTGCCAGCAGCAAACGATCAGATACGCAGTATTTT. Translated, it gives CASSKRSDTQYF.

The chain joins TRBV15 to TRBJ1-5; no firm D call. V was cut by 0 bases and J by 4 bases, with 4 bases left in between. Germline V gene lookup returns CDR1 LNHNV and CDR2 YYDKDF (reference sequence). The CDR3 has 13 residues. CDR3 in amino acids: CATSRDVNQPQHF. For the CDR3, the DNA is TGTGCCACCAGCAGAGATGTAAATCAGCCCCAGCATTTT.

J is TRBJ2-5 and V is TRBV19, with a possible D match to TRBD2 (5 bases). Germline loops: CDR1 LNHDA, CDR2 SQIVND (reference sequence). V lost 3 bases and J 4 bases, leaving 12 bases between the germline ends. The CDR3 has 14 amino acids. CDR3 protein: CASSIEGSGETQYF. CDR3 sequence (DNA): TGTGCCAGTAGTATTGAGGGAAGCGGAGAGACCCAGTACTTC. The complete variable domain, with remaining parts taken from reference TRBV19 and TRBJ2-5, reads DGGITQSPKYLFRKEGQNVTLSCEQNLNHDAMYWYRQDPGQGLRLIYYSQIVNDFQKGDIAEGYSVSREKKESFPLTVTSAQKNPTAFYLCASSIEGSGETQYFGPGTRLLVL.

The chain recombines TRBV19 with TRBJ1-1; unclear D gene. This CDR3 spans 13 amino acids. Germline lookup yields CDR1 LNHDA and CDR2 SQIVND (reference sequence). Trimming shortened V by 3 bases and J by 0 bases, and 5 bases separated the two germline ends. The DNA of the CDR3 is TGTGCCAGTAGTATTAACCTGAACACTGAAGCTTTCTTT. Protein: CASSINLNTEAFF.

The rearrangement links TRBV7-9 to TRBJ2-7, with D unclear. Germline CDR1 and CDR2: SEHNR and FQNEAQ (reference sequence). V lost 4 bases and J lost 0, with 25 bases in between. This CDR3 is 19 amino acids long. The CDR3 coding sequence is TGTGCCAGCAGCTCTACCTTATACCCTCACCTTGACCACTCCTACGAGCAGTACTTC. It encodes CASSSTLYPHLDHSYEQYF.

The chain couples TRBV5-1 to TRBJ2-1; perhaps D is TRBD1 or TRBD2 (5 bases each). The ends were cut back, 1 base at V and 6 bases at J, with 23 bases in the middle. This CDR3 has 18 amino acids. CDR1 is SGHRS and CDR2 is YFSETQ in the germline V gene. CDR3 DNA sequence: TGCGCCAGCAGCTTGCTCGGGATGCAAGCAGACAGACGCAATGAGCAGTTCTTC. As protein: CASSLLGMQADRRNEQFF. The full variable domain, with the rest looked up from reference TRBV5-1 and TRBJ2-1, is KAGVTQTPRYLIKTRGQQVTLSCSPISGHRSVSWYQQTPGQGLQFLFEYFSETQRNKGNFPGRFSGRQFSNSRSEMNVSTLELGDSALYLCASSLLGMQADRRNEQFFGPGTRLTVL.

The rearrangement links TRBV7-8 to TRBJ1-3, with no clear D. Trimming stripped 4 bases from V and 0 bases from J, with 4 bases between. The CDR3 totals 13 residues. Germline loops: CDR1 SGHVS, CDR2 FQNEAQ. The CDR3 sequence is CASSSYSGNTIYF. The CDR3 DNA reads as TGTGCCAGCAGCTCCTACTCTGGAAACACCATATATTTT.

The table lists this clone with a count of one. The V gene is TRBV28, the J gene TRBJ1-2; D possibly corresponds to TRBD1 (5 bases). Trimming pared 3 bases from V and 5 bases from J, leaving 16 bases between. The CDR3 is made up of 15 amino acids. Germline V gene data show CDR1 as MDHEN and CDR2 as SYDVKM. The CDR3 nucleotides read TGTGCCAGCAGTTTCCACGGGACGGGTCCTTATGGCTACACCTTC. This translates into CASSFHGTGPYGYTF.

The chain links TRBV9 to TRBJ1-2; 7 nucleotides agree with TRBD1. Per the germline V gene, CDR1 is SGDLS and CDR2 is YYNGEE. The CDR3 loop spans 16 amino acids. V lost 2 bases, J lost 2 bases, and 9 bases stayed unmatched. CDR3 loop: CASSVGQTQLNYGYTF. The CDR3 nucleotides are TGTGCCAGCAGCGTGGGACAGACCCAATTAAACTATGGCTACACCTTC.

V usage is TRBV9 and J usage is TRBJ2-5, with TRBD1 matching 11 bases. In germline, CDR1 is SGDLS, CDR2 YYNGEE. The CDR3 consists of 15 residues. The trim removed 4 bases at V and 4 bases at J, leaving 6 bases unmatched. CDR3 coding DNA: TGTGCCAGCAGCTCAGGGACAGGGGGAAGAGAGACCCAGTACTTC. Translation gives CASSSGTGGRETQYF.

Written as DNA, the CDR3 is TGTGCCAGCACCTCTCCTAGCGGGGTCTACAATGAGCAGTTCTTC. It codes for CASTSPSGVYNEQFF. The chain couples TRBV28 to TRBJ2-1; 9 bases fit TRBD2. V lost 7 bases, J lost 3 bases, and 7 bases stayed unmatched. The CDR3 spans 15 residues. The germline gives CDR1 MDHEN, CDR2 SYDVKM.

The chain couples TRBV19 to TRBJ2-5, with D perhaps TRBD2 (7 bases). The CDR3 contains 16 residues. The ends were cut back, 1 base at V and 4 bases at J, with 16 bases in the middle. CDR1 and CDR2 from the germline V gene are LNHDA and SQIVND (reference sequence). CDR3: CASSIAGASGRETQYF. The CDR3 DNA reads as TGTGCCAGTAGTATAGCAGGGGCTAGCGGAAGAGAGACCCAGTACTTC.

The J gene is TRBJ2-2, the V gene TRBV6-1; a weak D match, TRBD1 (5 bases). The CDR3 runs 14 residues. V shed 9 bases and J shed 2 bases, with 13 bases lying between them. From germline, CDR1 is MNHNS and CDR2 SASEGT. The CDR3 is CASCYRINTGELFF. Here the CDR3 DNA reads TGTGCCAGTTGCTACAGGATCAACACCGGGGAGCTGTTTTTT.

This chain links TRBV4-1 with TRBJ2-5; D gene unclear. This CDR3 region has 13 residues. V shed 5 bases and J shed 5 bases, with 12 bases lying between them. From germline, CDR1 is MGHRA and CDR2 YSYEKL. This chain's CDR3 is CASSFLVSETQYF. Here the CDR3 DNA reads TGCGCCAGCAGCTTCCTAGTTTCGGAGACCCAGTACTTC.

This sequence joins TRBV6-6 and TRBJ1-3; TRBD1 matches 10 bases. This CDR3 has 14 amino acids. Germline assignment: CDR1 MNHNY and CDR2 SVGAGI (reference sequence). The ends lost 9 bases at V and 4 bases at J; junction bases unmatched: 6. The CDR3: CARRGQGTGNTIYF. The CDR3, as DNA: TGTGCCAGGAGGGGACAGGGGACAGGAAACACCATATATTTT.

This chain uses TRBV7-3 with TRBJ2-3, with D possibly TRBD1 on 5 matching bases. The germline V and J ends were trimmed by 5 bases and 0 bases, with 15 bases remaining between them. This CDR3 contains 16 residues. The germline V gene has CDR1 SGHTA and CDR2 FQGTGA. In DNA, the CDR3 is TGTGCCAGCAGCCAGCAGGGTGGTGGTAGCACAGATACGCAGTATTTT. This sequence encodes CASSQQGGGSTDTQYF.